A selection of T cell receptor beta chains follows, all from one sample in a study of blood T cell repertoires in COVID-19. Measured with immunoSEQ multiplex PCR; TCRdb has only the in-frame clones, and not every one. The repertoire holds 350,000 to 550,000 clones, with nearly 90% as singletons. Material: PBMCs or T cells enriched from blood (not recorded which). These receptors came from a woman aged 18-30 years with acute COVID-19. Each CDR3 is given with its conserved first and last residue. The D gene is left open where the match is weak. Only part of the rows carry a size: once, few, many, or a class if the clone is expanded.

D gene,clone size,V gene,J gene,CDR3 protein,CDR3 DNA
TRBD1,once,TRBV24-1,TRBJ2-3,CATSGHRGQADTQYF,TGTGCCACCAGTGGTCACAGGGGGCAGGCAGATACGCAGTATTTT
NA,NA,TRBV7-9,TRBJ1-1,CASSLEGGQAEAFF,TGTGCCAGCAGCTTAGAGGGGGGGCAGGCTGAAGCTTTCTTT
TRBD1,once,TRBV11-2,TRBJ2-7,CASSLGTGFSDRLSYEQYF,TGTGCCAGCAGCTTAGGGACAGGGTTCAGCGACAGACTCTCCTACGAGCAGTACTTC
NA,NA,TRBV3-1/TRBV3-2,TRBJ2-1,CASSQDWGGNEQFF,TGTGCCAGCAGCCAAGACTGGGGAGGTAATGAGCAGTTCTTC
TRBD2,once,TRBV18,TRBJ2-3,CASSPPIGTSGRTDTQYF,TGTGCCAGCTCACCACCGATTGGAACTAGCGGGAGGACAGATACGCAGTATTTT
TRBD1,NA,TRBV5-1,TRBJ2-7,CASSLDRGPSEQYF,TGCGCCAGCAGCCTTGACAGGGGTCCCTCCGAGCAGTACTTC
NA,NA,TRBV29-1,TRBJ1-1,CSVDNILNTEAFF,TGCAGCGTCGATAACATTCTGAACACTGAAGCTTTCTTT
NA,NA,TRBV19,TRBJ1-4,CATEPNREWNEKLFF,TGTGCCACCGAACCTAACAGGGAGTGGAATGAAAAACTGTTTTTT
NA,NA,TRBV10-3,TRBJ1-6,CAISDSPGVSPLHF,TGTGCCATCAGTGATTCCCCAGGGGTTTCACCCCTCCACTTT
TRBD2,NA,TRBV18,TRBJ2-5,CASSKREGETQYF,TGTGCCAGCTCGAAGCGGGAAGGGGAGACCCAGTACTTC
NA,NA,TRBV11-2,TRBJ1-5,CASSLGRGWNQPQHF,TGTGCCAGCAGCTTAGGGCGGGGATGGAATCAGCCCCAGCATTTT
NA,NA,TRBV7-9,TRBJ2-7,CASSSGFYEQYF,TGTGCCAGCAGCTCAGGGTTCTACGAGCAGTACTTC
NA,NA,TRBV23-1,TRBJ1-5,CASSQRSRNQPQHF,TGCGCCAGCAGTCAACGCAGTCGCAATCAGCCCCAGCATTTT
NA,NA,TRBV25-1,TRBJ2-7,CASSFGVTYEQYF,TGTGCCAGCAGTTTCGGGGTGACCTACGAGCAGTACTTC
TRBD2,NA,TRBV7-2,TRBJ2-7,CASSFSAGGVEQYF,TGTGCCAGCAGCTTTTCTGCGGGAGGGGTGGAGCAGTACTTC
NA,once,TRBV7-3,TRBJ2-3,CASSPEGAAQYF,TGTGCCAGCAGCCCCGAAGGAGCGGCGCAGTATTTT
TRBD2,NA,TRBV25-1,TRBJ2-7,CASTGTSDYEQYF,TGTGCCAGCACCGGGACTAGCGACTACGAGCAGTACTTC
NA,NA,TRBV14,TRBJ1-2,CASSQGGGSSYGYTF,TGTGCCAGCAGCCAAGGGGGGGGCAGCAGCTATGGCTACACCTTC
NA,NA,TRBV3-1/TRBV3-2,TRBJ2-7,CASSRGRYEQYF,TGTGCCAGCAGCCGCGGTCGGTACGAGCAGTACTTC
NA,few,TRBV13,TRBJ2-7,CASSLYVASSYEQYF,TGTGCCAGCAGCTTATATGTGGCCAGCTCCTACGAGCAGTACTTC
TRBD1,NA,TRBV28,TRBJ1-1,CASSSQGVPEAFF,TGTGCCAGCAGCTCACAGGGGGTCCCTGAAGCTTTCTTT
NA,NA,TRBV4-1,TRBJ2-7,CASSQEAGVSSEQYF,TGCGCCAGCAGCCAAGAGGCAGGGGTCTCTAGCGAGCAGTACTTC
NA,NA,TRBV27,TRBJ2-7,CASSLSPRRGYEQYF,TGTGCCAGCAGTTTATCCCCCAGGAGGGGCTACGAGCAGTACTTC
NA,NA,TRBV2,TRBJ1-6,CASSEWASPLHF,TGTGCCAGCAGTGAATGGGCTTCACCCCTCCACTTT
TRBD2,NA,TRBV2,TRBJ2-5,CASSEPGLAGSQETQYF,TGTGCCAGCAGTGAACCCGGACTAGCGGGGTCGCAAGAGACCCAGTACTTC
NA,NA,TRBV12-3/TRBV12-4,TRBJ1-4,CASTVDMGEKLFF,TGTGCCAGCACGGTAGACATGGGTGAAAAACTGTTTTTT
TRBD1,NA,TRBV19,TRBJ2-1,CASSILDRAYNEQFF,TGTGCCAGTAGTATTCTGGACAGGGCCTACAATGAGCAGTTCTTC
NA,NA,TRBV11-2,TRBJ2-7,CASSSYRDEQYF,TGTGCCAGCAGCTCCTACAGGGACGAGCAGTACTTC
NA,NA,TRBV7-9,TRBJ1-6,CASSFGQGGSSPLHF,TGTGCCAGCAGCTTTGGGCAGGGAGGAAGCTCACCCCTCCACTTT
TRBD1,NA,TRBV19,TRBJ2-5,CASSITGQGALETQYF,TGTGCCAGTAGTATTACGGGACAGGGGGCTCTCGAGACCCAGTACTTC
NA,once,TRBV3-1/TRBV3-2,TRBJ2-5,CASRQYQETQYF,TGTGCCAGCAGACAGTACCAAGAGACCCAGTACTTC
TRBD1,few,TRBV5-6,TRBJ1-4,CASSSTGIGSNEKLFF,TGTGCCAGCAGCTCGACAGGGATAGGGTCTAATGAAAAACTGTTTTTT
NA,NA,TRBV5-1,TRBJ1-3,CASSSDTSSGNTIYF,TGCGCCAGCAGCTCTGACACGAGCTCTGGAAACACCATATATTTT
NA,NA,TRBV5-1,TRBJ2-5,CASSVDGDGTQYF,TGCGCCAGCAGCGTTGACGGAGATGGGACCCAGTACTTC
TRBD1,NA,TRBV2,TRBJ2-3,CASGRGPGQGTDTQYF,TGTGCCAGCGGGAGAGGGCCGGGACAGGGGACAGATACGCAGTATTTT
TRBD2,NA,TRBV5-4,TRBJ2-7,CASSLGLAGDEQYF,TGTGCCAGCAGCCTTGGACTAGCGGGAGACGAGCAGTACTTC
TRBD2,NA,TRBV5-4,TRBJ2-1,CASSSASGNEQFF,TGTGCCAGCAGCAGCGCTAGCGGGAATGAGCAGTTCTTC
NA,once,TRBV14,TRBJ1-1,CASSEQGNTEAFF,TGTGCCAGCAGCGAACAGGGGAACACTGAAGCTTTCTTT
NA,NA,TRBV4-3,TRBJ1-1,CASSQGSATEAFF,TGCGCCAGCAGCCAAGGTAGTGCGACTGAAGCTTTCTTT
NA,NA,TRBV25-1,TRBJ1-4,CASRTRSGEKLFF,TGTGCCAGCAGGACCCGATCGGGGGAAAAACTGTTTTTT
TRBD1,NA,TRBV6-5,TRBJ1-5,CASSYDRGYSNQPQHF,TGTGCCAGCAGTTACGACAGGGGCTATAGCAATCAGCCCCAGCATTTT
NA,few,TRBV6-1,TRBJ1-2,CASSEASGIVNYGYTF,TGTGCCAGCAGTGAAGCGTCTGGCATCGTTAACTATGGCTACACCTTC
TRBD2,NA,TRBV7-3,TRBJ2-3,CASSLSGGSTKYTDTQYF,TGTGCCAGCAGCCTTAGCGGGGGGTCCACTAAATACACAGATACGCAGTATTTT
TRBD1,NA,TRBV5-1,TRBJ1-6,CASSFDTGGGRNSPLHF,TGCGCCAGCAGCTTCGATACAGGGGGCGGGCGGAATTCACCCCTCCACTTT
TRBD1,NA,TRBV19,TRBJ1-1,CASGWDRMNTEAFF,TGTGCCAGTGGTTGGGACAGGATGAACACTGAAGCTTTCTTT
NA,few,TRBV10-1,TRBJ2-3,CASSSGAETDTQYF,TGCGCCAGCAGCTCGGGAGCTGAAACAGATACGCAGTATTTT
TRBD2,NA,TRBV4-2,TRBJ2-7,CASSQPGHRLAGPPKDEQYF,TGTGCCAGCAGCCAGCCGGGACACAGACTAGCGGGACCTCCTAAGGACGAGCAGTACTTC
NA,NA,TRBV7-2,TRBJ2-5,CASSFARGRVETQYF,TGTGCCAGCAGCTTCGCCAGGGGACGGGTGGAGACCCAGTACTTC
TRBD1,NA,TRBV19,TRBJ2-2,CASTGTGLSGELFF,TGTGCCAGTACCGGGACAGGGCTTTCCGGGGAGCTGTTTTTT
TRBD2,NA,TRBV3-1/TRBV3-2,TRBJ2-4,CASSQDEAGGLAKNIQYF,TGTGCCAGCAGCCAAGATGAGGCGGGAGGGTTGGCCAAAAACATTCAGTACTTC
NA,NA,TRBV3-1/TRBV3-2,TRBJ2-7,CASSPGAKSSYEQYF,TGTGCCAGCAGCCCCGGTGCGAAGAGCTCCTACGAGCAGTACTTC
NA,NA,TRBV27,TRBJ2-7,CASSLNGGRWYF,TGTGCCAGCAGTTTGAACGGTGGGAGGTGGTACTTC
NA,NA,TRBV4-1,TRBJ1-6,CASSQELSRGSPLHF,TGCGCCAGCAGCCAAGAACTGTCCAGGGGTTCTCCCCTCCACTTT
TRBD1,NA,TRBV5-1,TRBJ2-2,CASSFGTGGTGELFF,TGCGCCAGCAGCTTTGGGACAGGGGGGACCGGGGAGCTGTTTTTT